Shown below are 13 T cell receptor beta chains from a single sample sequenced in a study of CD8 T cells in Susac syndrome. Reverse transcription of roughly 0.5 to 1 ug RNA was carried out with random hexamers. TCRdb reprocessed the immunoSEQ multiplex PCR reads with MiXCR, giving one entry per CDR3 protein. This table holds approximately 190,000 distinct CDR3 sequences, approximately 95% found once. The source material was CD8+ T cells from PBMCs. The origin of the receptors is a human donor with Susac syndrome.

CDR3 sequence (DNA): TGCAGTGCTAGAGATGGCAGAGAGACCCAGTACTTC. As protein: CSARDGRETQYF. The chain uses TRBV20-1 and TRBJ2-5, with D unclear. Per germline, CDR1 DFQATT and CDR2 SNEGSKA (reference sequence). The V end was cut by 0 bases, the J end by 4 bases, with 6 bases between. There are 12 residues in the CDR3.

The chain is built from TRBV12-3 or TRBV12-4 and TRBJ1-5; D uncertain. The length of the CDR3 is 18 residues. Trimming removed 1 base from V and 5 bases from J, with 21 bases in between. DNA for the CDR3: TGTGCCAGCAGTTTAGTCACCGGGTTGCGAGGGAATCATCAGCCCCAGCATTTT. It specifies CASSLVTGLRGNHQPQHF.

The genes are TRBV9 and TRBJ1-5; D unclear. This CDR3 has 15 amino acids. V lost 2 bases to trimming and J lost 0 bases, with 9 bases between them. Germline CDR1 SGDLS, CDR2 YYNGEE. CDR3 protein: CASSVTDNSNQPQHF. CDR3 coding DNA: TGTGCCAGCAGCGTTACGGATAATAGCAATCAGCCCCAGCATTTT.

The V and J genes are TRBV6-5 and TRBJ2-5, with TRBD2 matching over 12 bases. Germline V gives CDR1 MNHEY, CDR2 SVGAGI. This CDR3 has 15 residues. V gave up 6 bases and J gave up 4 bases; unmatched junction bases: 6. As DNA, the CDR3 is TGTGCCAGCAGCAAGAGACTAGCGGGAGTAGAGACCCAGTACTTC. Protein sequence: CASSKRLAGVETQYF.

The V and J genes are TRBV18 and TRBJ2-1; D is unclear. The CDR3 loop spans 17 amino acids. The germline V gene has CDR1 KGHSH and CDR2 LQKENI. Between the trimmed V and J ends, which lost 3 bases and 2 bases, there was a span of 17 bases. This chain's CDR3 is CASSPPFAANPYNEQFF. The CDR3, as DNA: TGTGCCAGCTCACCCCCTTTTGCGGCAAACCCCTACAATGAGCAGTTCTTC. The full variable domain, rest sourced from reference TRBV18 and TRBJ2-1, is NAGVMQNPRHLVRRRGQEARLRCSPMKGHSHVYWYRQLPEEGLKFMVYLQKENIIDESGMPKERFSAEFPKEGPSILRIQQVVRGDSAAYFCASSPPFAANPYNEQFFGPGTRLTVL.

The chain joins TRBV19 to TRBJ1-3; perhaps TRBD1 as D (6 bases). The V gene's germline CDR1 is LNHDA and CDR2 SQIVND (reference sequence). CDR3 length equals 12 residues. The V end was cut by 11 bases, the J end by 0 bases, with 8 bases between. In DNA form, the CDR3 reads TGTGCCTCAGGGGACTCTGGAAACACCATATATTTT. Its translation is CASGDSGNTIYF.

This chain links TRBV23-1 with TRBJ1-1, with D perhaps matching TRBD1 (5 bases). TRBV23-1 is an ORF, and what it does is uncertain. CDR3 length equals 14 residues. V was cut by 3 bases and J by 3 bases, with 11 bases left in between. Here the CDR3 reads CASSQDNLDTEAFF. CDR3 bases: TGCGCCAGCAGTCAGGACAATCTGGACACTGAAGCTTTCTTT.

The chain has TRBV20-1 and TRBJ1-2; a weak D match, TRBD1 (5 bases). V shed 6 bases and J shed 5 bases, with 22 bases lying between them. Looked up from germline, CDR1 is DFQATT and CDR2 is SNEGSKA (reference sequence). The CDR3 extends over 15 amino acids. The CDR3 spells CSALPAGLTEYGYTF. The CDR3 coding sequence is TGCAGTGCCCTCCCGGCGGGGCTTACAGAATATGGCTACACCTTC.

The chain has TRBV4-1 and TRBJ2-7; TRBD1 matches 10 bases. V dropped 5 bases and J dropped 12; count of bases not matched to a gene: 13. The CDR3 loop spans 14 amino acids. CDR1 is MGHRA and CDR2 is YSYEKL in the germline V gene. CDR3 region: CASSSRDRGAARYF. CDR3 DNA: TGCGCCAGCAGCTCCCGGGACAGGGGCGCAGCTCGGTACTTC.

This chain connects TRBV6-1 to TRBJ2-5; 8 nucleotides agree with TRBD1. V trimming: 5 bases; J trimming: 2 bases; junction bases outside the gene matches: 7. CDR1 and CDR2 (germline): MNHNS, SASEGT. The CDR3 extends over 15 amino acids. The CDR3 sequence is CASSTPRGLQETQYF. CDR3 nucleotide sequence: TGTGCCAGCAGTACCCCCAGGGGGCTACAAGAGACCCAGTACTTC.

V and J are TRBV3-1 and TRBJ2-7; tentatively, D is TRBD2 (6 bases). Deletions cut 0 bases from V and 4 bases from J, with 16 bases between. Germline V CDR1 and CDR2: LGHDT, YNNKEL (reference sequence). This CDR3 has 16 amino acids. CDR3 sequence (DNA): TGTGCCAGCAGCCAAGATAACGGGAGCAAACCATACGAGCAGTACTTC. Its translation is CASSQDNGSKPYEQYF.

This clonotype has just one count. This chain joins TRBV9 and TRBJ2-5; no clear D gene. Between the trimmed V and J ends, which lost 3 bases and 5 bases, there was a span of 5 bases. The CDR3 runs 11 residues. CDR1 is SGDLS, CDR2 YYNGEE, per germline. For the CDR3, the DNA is TGTGCCAGCAGCGCCCATGAGACCCAGTACTTC. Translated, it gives CASSAHETQYF.

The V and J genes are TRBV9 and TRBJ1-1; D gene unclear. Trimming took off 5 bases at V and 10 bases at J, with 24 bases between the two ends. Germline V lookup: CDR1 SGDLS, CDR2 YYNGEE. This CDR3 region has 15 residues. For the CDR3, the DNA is TGTGCCAGCAGACTAAGACGACGGGAGACCCGGGGAGCTTTCTTT. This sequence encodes CASRLRRRETRGAFF.